The 28 T cell receptor beta chains below come from one sample, sequenced in a study of blood T cell repertoires in COVID-19. Here immunoSEQ multiplex PCR was the method, and the copy in TCRdb shows in-frame clones only, minus some. The sample comprises tens of thousands of clones, about 88% of which are singletons, and around 9.3% rests with the top ten. The sample comprised peripheral blood. These receptors were collected from a man in his 60s with active COVID-19.

The CDR3 DNA reads as TGTGCCAGCTCGCCGACTAGCGGGAGTGCAAAGACCCAGTACTTC. Its translation is CASSPTSGSAKTQYF. V and J are TRBV18 and TRBJ2-5; 12 positions agree with TRBD2. The ends lost 6 bases at V and 6 bases at J; junction bases unmatched: 8. The germline CDR1 and CDR2 sequences are KGHSH and LQKENI. CDR3 length: 15 amino acids.

The V and J genes are TRBV6-5 and TRBJ2-5; 9 bases align to TRBD2. The V and J ends lost 8 bases and 5 bases, in that order; junction bases with no gene match: 6. The CDR3 totals 13 residues. The germline V gene has CDR1 MNHEY and CDR2 SVGAGI. The CDR3 DNA is TGTGCCAGCCTGATTCTAGCGGGGGAGACCCAGTACTTC. This codes for CASLILAGETQYF.

This chain connects TRBV5-1 to TRBJ2-1, with 14 positions matching TRBD2. Trimming at V came to 4 bases and at J to 8 bases, leaving 5 bases not matched to a gene. The CDR3 has 15 amino acids. The germline V gene encodes CDR1 SGHRS and CDR2 YFSETQ. The CDR3 protein is CASSPPGLAGDEQFF. CDR3 in DNA: TGCGCCAGCAGCCCACCGGGACTAGCGGGGGATGAGCAGTTCTTC. Combining the CDR3 with reference TRBV5-1 and TRBJ2-1 gives the whole variable domain KAGVTQTPRYLIKTRGQQVTLSCSPISGHRSVSWYQQTPGQGLQFLFEYFSETQRNKGNFPGRFSGRQFSNSRSEMNVSTLELGDSALYLCASSPPGLAGDEQFFGPGTRLTVL.

The gene calls are TRBV5-1 and TRBJ2-7, with D perhaps TRBD2 (5 bases). This CDR3 comprises 15 residues. Trimming shortened V by 1 base and J by 3 bases, and 14 bases separated the two germline ends. The germline gives CDR1 SGHRS, CDR2 YFSETQ. CDR3 in amino acids: CASSLRIEGNYEQYF. The CDR3 DNA is TGCGCCAGCAGCTTGAGAATTGAGGGCAACTACGAGCAGTACTTC. The full variable domain, its missing parts supplied by reference TRBV5-1 and TRBJ2-7, is KAGVTQTPRYLIKTRGQQVTLSCSPISGHRSVSWYQQTPGQGLQFLFEYFSETQRNKGNFPGRFSGRQFSNSRSEMNVSTLELGDSALYLCASSLRIEGNYEQYFGPGTRLTVT.

This chain links TRBV5-4 with TRBJ2-1, with 7 bases that match TRBD1. The V and J ends lost 4 bases and 6 bases, in that order; junction bases with no gene match: 7. CDR1 is SGHNT and CDR2 is YYREEE in the germline V gene (reference sequence). This CDR3 has 14 residues. The CDR3 is CASSETGKLNEQFF. The CDR3, as DNA: TGTGCCAGCAGCGAGACAGGGAAACTCAATGAGCAGTTCTTC.

This clone showed up just once. This chain connects TRBV11-2 to TRBJ2-1, with a weak D call TRBD2 (6 bases). Germline assignment: CDR1 SGHAT and CDR2 FQNNGV. The CDR3 has 13 residues. The V end was cut by 8 bases, the J end by 7 bases, with 15 bases between. CDR3 in DNA: TGTGCCAGCCGGGGACTGGGGAGGAATGAGCAGTTCTTC. It yields the protein CASRGLGRNEQFF. The complete variable domain, with remaining parts taken from reference TRBV11-2 and TRBJ2-1, reads EAGVAQSPRYKIIEKRQSVAFWCNPISGHATLYWYQQILGQGPKLLIQFQNNGVVDDSQLPKDRFSAERLKGVDSTLKIQPAKLEDSAVYLCASRGLGRNEQFFGPGTRLTVL.

V gene TRBV19 combines with J gene TRBJ2-1; 9 bases map to TRBD2. This CDR3 contains 15 residues. From germline, CDR1 is LNHDA and CDR2 SQIVND (reference sequence). With V trimmed by 3 bases and J by 4 bases, 4 bases remained unmatched. CDR3 region: CASSMLAGAYNEQFF. The CDR3 nucleotides are TGTGCCAGTAGTATGTTAGCGGGAGCTTACAATGAGCAGTTCTTC.

The chain uses TRBV29-1 and TRBJ1-5, with TRBD1 matching over 12 bases. Germline CDR1 SQVTM, CDR2 ANQGSEA. After removal of 1 base from V and 10 bases from J, the junction contained 5 bases not matched to a gene. CDR3 length: 14 amino acids. For the CDR3, the DNA is TGCAGCGTTGAAGTTGGGACAGGGGGCCGACCCCAGCATTTT. This codes for CSVEVGTGGRPQHF.

The gene calls are TRBV2 and TRBJ2-7; 11 bases fit TRBD1. The CDR3 sequence is 16 residues long. Germline V gene data show CDR1 as SNHLY and CDR2 as FYNNEI. The ends lost 2 bases at V and 9 bases at J; junction bases unmatched: 12. The CDR3 DNA is TGTGCCAGCAGTGAAAGCTGGGACAGGGGGTTCCAAGGGCAGTACTTC. As protein: CASSESWDRGFQGQYF.

CDR3 sequence (DNA): TGTGCCAGCAAGTTAGGGACTAGAGTGATGAGTGAGCAGTTCTTC. This codes for CASKLGTRVMSEQFF. The chain employs TRBV14 and TRBJ2-1; 8 positions match TRBD2. The CDR3 extends over 15 amino acids. In germline, CDR1 is SGHDN, CDR2 FVKESK. V lost 7 bases to trimming and J lost 9 bases; unmatched junction nucleotides: 14.

The chain combines TRBV7-3 with TRBJ2-5; tentative D call: TRBD2 (6 bases). The CDR3 sequence is 13 residues long. Trimming stripped 8 bases from V and 1 base from J, with 11 bases between. Per germline, CDR1 SGHTA and CDR2 FQGTGA. The DNA for the CDR3 is TGTGCCAGCGGGAGCGGGCCCCAAGAGACCCAGTACTTC. Its protein is CASGSGPQETQYF.

The CDR3 region is CASLAGLAGVGSDTQYF. For the CDR3, the DNA is TGTGCCAGCCTAGCGGGACTAGCGGGAGTTGGATCAGATACGCAGTATTTT. This chain links TRBV28 with TRBJ2-3; 14 nucleotides agree with TRBD2. Germline assignment: CDR1 MDHEN and CDR2 SYDVKM. The CDR3 covers 17 residues. With V trimmed by 8 bases and J by 4 bases, 11 bases remained unmatched.

This chain links TRBV19 with TRBJ2-2; 8 nucleotides match TRBD1. Germline values: CDR1 LNHDA, CDR2 SQIVND (reference sequence). The CDR3 length is 16 residues. After removal of 6 bases from V and 5 bases from J, the junction contained 11 bases not matched to a gene. The CDR3 DNA reads TGTGCCAGTAGAAGACAATCAGGGGGCGGGACCGGGGAGCTGTTTTTT. It specifies CASRRQSGGGTGELFF.

This clone occurred a few times. The chain combines TRBV3-1 (or the pseudogene TRBV3-2) with TRBJ2-1, with D perhaps matching TRBD2 (5 bases). Per germline, CDR1 LGHDT and CDR2 YNNKEL (reference sequence). V was shortened by 5 bases and J by 7 bases, with 15 bases between the two germline ends. The CDR3 spans 14 residues. CDR3 sequence (DNA): TGTGCCAGCAGCGCGGGCCGCGCATTTAATGAGCAGTTCTTC. Translation: CASSAGRAFNEQFF.

The CDR3 loop reads CASSLGGEMWNEQFF. CDR3 sequence (DNA): TGTGCCAGCAGCCTTGGGGGGGAGATGTGGAATGAGCAGTTCTTC. The chain joins TRBV11-2 to TRBJ2-1, with TRBD2 identical over 7 bases. Germline lookup yields CDR1 SGHAT and CDR2 FQNNGV. V was pared by 5 bases and J by 7 bases, with 11 bases of the junction left unmatched. This CDR3 has 15 amino acids.

The chain joins TRBV9 to TRBJ2-7; 10 bases agree with TRBD1. Germline CDR1 is SGDLS and CDR2 is YYNGEE. The CDR3 is 15 residues long. V lost 0 bases to trimming and J lost 3 bases; unmatched junction nucleotides: 3. The CDR3 coding sequence is TGTGCCAGCAGCGTAGGGGGGACAGGGGTCTACGAGCAGTACTTC. This encodes CASSVGGTGVYEQYF. Filled out from reference TRBV9 and TRBJ2-7, the complete variable domain reads DSGVTQTPKHLITATGQRVTLRCSPRSGDLSVYWYQQSLDQGLQFLIQYYNGEERAKGNILERFSAQQFPDLHSELNLSSLELGDSALYFCASSVGGTGVYEQYFGPGTRLTVT.

This chain connects TRBV10-3 to TRBJ2-7; D gene uncertain. This CDR3 region has 13 residues. The V end lost 0 bases, the J end lost 6 bases, and 9 bases lay between the germline ends. Germline assignment: CDR1 ENHRY and CDR2 SYGVKD. The CDR3 DNA is TGTGCCATCAGTGAGTCTGGAGCCCCCGAGCAGTACTTC. It encodes CAISESGAPEQYF.

This chain joins TRBV19 and TRBJ2-2; D is possibly TRBD1 (6 bases). CDR1 is LNHDA, CDR2 SQIVND, per germline (reference sequence). The CDR3 is made up of 16 amino acids. The V gene lost 7 bases and the J gene lost 0 bases, with 15 bases spanning the gap. The CDR3 nucleotides read TGTGCCAGTAATCCGACAGGCCTCGCGAACACCGGGGAGCTGTTTTTT. Translated: CASNPTGLANTGELFF.

This clone was seen only once. The rearrangement links TRBV6-5 to TRBJ1-1, with TRBD1 identical over 7 bases. The length of the CDR3 is 13 residues. V lost 8 bases and J lost 4; bases outside the gene matches: 7. Germline V CDR1 and CDR2: MNHEY, SVGAGI. CDR3 in DNA: TGTGCCAGCCGCCAAGCAGGGGGCACTGAAGCTTTCTTT. It yields the protein CASRQAGGTEAFF.

This chain links TRBV18 with TRBJ1-5; 8 positions match TRBD1. The CDR3 has 14 residues. Germline assignment: CDR1 KGHSH and CDR2 LQKENI. Trimming took 3 bases from V and 4 from J; bases not matched to a gene: 2. For the CDR3, the DNA is TGTGCCAGCTCACCGGGACAGGAGAATCAGCCCCAGCATTTT. As protein: CASSPGQENQPQHF.

This CDR3 is CASKRTGGASKNIQYF. The CDR3 nucleotides are TGTGCCAGTAAAAGGACAGGGGGCGCCTCCAAAAACATTCAGTACTTC. The V call is TRBV19, the J call TRBJ2-4; 11 nucleotides match TRBD1. Per the germline V gene, CDR1 is LNHDA and CDR2 is SQIVND (reference sequence). The V gene end was trimmed by 7 bases and the J gene end by 2 bases; junction bases not matched to a gene: 7. This CDR3 is built from 16 residues.

This chain links TRBV7-8 with TRBJ1-3, with D maybe TRBD1 (6 bases). V lost 0 bases, J lost 6 bases, and 12 bases lay in between. The CDR3 length is 15 residues. Looked up from germline, CDR1 is SGHVS and CDR2 is FQNEAQ. In DNA form, the CDR3 reads TGTGCCAGCAGCTTAGCCCGGGCAGGGGCAAACACCATATATTTT. This sequence encodes CASSLARAGANTIYF. Using reference TRBV7-8 and TRBJ1-3 for the parts outside the CDR3, the full variable domain is GAGVSQSPRYKVAKRGQDVALRCDPISGHVSLFWYQQALGQGPEFLTYFQNEAQLDKSGLPSDRFFAERPEGSVSTLKIQRTQQEDSAVYLCASSLARAGANTIYFGEGSWLTVV.

The chain carries TRBV7-9 and TRBJ2-7; D is perhaps TRBD1 (6 bases). This CDR3 is built from 14 residues. Germline V gene sequence: CDR1 SEHNR, CDR2 FQNEAQ (reference sequence). V was trimmed by 4 bases and J by 6 bases, leaving 16 bases between them. The CDR3 coding sequence is TGTGCCAGCAGCTGGACGTTACAGGGATCCGAGCAGTACTTC. Translation gives CASSWTLQGSEQYF.

This clone was seen a few times. This chain uses TRBV9 with TRBJ2-3, with D maybe TRBD2 (7 bases). Germline loops: CDR1 SGDLS, CDR2 YYNGEE. Trimming shortened V by 4 bases and J by 4 bases, and 16 bases separated the two germline ends. The CDR3 spans 15 residues. The CDR3 DNA is TGTGCCAGCAGCCCAAGGGGGAGGGCCCCAGATACGCAGTATTTT. Translation gives CASSPRGRAPDTQYF.

The chain uses TRBV28 and TRBJ1-5; D not certain. The length of the CDR3 is 13 residues. Germline values: CDR1 MDHEN, CDR2 SYDVKM. The V end was cut by 5 bases, the J end by 16 bases, with 21 bases between. CDR3 amino acids: CASSTPRVTRCHF. CDR3 nucleotides: TGTGCCAGCAGTACACCCCGGGTCACTAGGTGTCATTTT.

The chain couples TRBV5-1 to TRBJ1-5; D gene ambiguous. Between the trimmed V and J ends, which lost 0 bases and 6 bases, there was a span of 7 bases. CDR3 length equals 13 residues. CDR1 is SGHRS and CDR2 is YFSETQ in the germline V gene. CDR3 in amino acids: CASSLGPGQPQHF. DNA for the CDR3: TGCGCCAGCAGCTTGGGACCGGGTCAGCCCCAGCATTTT.

The gene calls are TRBV29-1 and TRBJ2-7; 7 nucleotides match TRBD1. Germline loops: CDR1 SQVTM, CDR2 ANQGSEA. The V segment lost 2 bases and the J segment 7 bases; nucleotides outside the gene matches: 5. The CDR3 runs 12 residues. This CDR3 reads CSVEIMGQEQYF. The CDR3 DNA is TGCAGCGTTGAAATAATGGGACAGGAGCAGTACTTC.

The rearrangement uses TRBV18 and TRBJ1-1; D call uncertain. The CDR3 consists of 15 residues. The V end lost 0 bases, the J end lost 4 bases, and 12 bases lay between the germline ends. The germline V gene has CDR1 KGHSH and CDR2 LQKENI. The CDR3 loop is CASSPPSGGGTEAFF. CDR3 DNA sequence: TGTGCCAGCTCACCACCGTCAGGAGGTGGCACTGAAGCTTTCTTT.